This T cell receptor (beta chain) was sequenced for a study of cytomegalovirus exposure and HLA in healthy donors. Whole-study findings and limits: Some V segments could not be told apart, so they were left out, TRBV6-2 and TRBV6-3 among them. Productive rates of about 90% or about 30% were seen for most TCR beta V segments in an earlier analysis. In a later analysis, CMV-associated beta chains were mostly HLA-associated, it appeared. Donors were assumed by presence/absence analyses to have roughly uniform sequencing depth.

With regard to this clone: Its specificity is unknown.

PCR was performed using 60 Vbeta and 13 Jbeta primers. Sequencing used immunoSEQ multiplex PCR; TCRdb keeps in-frame clones, though not all of them. Its clone listing holds fewer than 130,000 clones. V was shortened by 2 bases and J by 2 bases, with 9 bases between the two germline ends. CDR3 length equals 15 residues. CDR1 and CDR2 from the germline V gene are MNHEY and SMNVEV (reference sequence). The sequence was obtained from a man aged 45-65 years in good health and CMV-seronegative. This chain joins TRBV27 and TRBJ1-4; D unclear. The sequenced sample was PBMCs. DNA for the CDR3: TGTGCCAGCAGTTTAGTATTGGGCACTAATGAAAAACTGTTTTTT. This encodes CASSLVLGTNEKLFF.